These 22 T cell receptor beta chains originate from one sample sequenced in a study of blood T cell repertoires in COVID-19. TCRdb's copy holds only in-frame clones and misses some; the assay was immunoSEQ multiplex PCR. The sample contains around 400,000 clones, roughly 80% of which appear only once. Sequencing input: PBMCs or T cells enriched from blood (not recorded which). All receptors derive from a woman aged 50 to 60 who had recovered from COVID-19.

This chain uses TRBV4-2 with TRBJ2-7, with D perhaps matching TRBD2 (6 bases). Germline lookup yields CDR1 LGHNA and CDR2 YNFKEQ. V dropped 1 base and J dropped 4 bases, with 14 bases sitting between them. The CDR3 sequence is 15 residues long. The CDR3: CASSQGDSESYEQYF. In nucleotides, the CDR3 is TGTGCCAGCAGCCAAGGGGACTCGGAAAGTTACGAGCAGTACTTC.

The chain carries TRBV7-2 and TRBJ1-6; tentatively, D is TRBD1 (5 bases). The V end was cut by 5 bases, the J end by 9 bases, with 17 bases between. The CDR3 extends over 15 amino acids. Germline CDR1 SGHTA, CDR2 FQGNSA. DNA of the CDR3: TGTGCCAGCAGCCTTGGGACTTTATCCAGTTCACCCCTCCACTTT. Amino acids: CASSLGTLSSSPLHF. The complete variable domain, with remaining parts taken from reference TRBV7-2 and TRBJ1-6, reads GAGVSQSPSNKVTEKGKDVELRCDPISGHTALYWYRQSLGQGLEFLIYFQGNSAPDKSGLPSDRFSAERTGGSVSTLTIQRTQQEDSAVYLCASSLGTLSSSPLHFGNGTRLTVT.

The gene calls are TRBV19 and TRBJ1-1; 9 nucleotides align to TRBD1. V shed 6 bases and J 2 bases; nucleotides not matched to a gene: 4. The CDR3 has 14 residues. CDR1 is LNHDA and CDR2 is SQIVND in the germline V gene (reference sequence). The CDR3 sequence: CASRDRGVNTEAFF. The CDR3 DNA reads as TGTGCCAGTAGGGACAGGGGAGTTAACACTGAAGCTTTCTTT.

The chain carries TRBV12-2 and TRBJ2-7; TRBD2, the table's D call, was not compared with the DNA. TRBV12-2 is flagged as a pseudogene. The CDR3 totals 16 residues. CDR3 protein: CASRLYGRMPGYEQYF. DNA of the CDR3: TGTGCAAGTCGCTTATACGGGAGAATGCCCGGCTACGAGCAGTACTTC.

This chain uses TRBV7-8 with TRBJ1-3; the D gene is possibly TRBD1 (5 bases). The CDR3 contains 16 residues. V dropped 2 bases and J dropped 0 bases, with 11 bases sitting between them. Germline V gene sequence: CDR1 SGHVS, CDR2 FQNEAQ. The CDR3 reads CASSLREGSSGNTIYF. Written as DNA, the CDR3 is TGTGCCAGCAGCTTAAGGGAGGGGAGCTCTGGAAACACCATATATTTT.

The gene calls are TRBV9 and TRBJ1-1; weak D call: TRBD1 (6 bases). From germline, CDR1 is SGDLS and CDR2 YYNGEE. With 2 bases removed from V and 0 bases from J, the gap between germline ends came to 11 bases. The CDR3 consists of 15 residues. The CDR3 nucleotides are TGTGCCAGCAGCGTTACAGGGAGCATGAACACTGAAGCTTTCTTT. This gives the protein CASSVTGSMNTEAFF.

V and J are TRBV7-2 and TRBJ2-3; 7 bases are a match to TRBD2. CDR3 size: 17 residues. Germline values: CDR1 SGHTA, CDR2 FQGNSA. Trimming took 1 base from V and 2 from J; bases not matched to a gene: 9. In DNA, the CDR3 is TGTGCCAGCAGCTTAGGACTAGCCCACGTACTCACAGATACGCAGTATTTT. As protein: CASSLGLAHVLTDTQYF.

The chain couples TRBV6-5 to TRBJ2-1; no clear D. Germline V gives CDR1 MNHEY, CDR2 SVGAGI. V was trimmed by 0 bases and J by 0 bases, leaving 9 bases between them. The CDR3 has 16 amino acids. The CDR3: CASSYSALSSYNEQFF. The CDR3 region has the DNA TGTGCCAGCAGTTACTCTGCGTTGAGCTCCTACAATGAGCAGTTCTTC.

The table lists this clone with a count of one. The gene calls are TRBV12-3 or TRBV12-4 and TRBJ1-2; no definite D call. Trimming cost V 8 bases and J 4 bases, with 8 bases left between them. This CDR3 comprises 11 residues. The DNA of the CDR3 is TGTGCCAGCGAAACAGCCTATGGCTACACCTTC. This gives the protein CASETAYGYTF.

The rearrangement uses TRBV5-1 and TRBJ1-1; 7 positions match TRBD1. The CDR3 extends over 16 amino acids. Germline CDR1 and CDR2: SGHRS and YFSETQ. V gave up 4 bases and J gave up 2 bases; unmatched junction bases: 11. The CDR3 DNA follows: TGCGCCAGCAGCCCTTCACAGGGGTCAAGAAACACTGAAGCTTTCTTT. Translating gives CASSPSQGSRNTEAFF. Combining the CDR3 with reference TRBV5-1 and TRBJ1-1 gives the whole variable domain KAGVTQTPRYLIKTRGQQVTLSCSPISGHRSVSWYQQTPGQGLQFLFEYFSETQRNKGNFPGRFSGRQFSNSRSEMNVSTLELGDSALYLCASSPSQGSRNTEAFFGQGTRLTVV.

This clone showed up just a few times. The chain employs TRBV19 and TRBJ1-2; D perhaps matches TRBD1 (5 bases). CDR1 is LNHDA and CDR2 is SQIVND in the germline V gene (reference sequence). The CDR3 covers 14 residues. The V end was cut by 5 bases, the J end by 4 bases, with 14 bases between. Here the CDR3 DNA reads TGTGCCAGTAGTCTACGGACACCCCTCTATGGCTACACCTTC. This encodes CASSLRTPLYGYTF.

The chain is built from TRBV7-6 and TRBJ2-7; 7 bases align to TRBD1. The germline V gene encodes CDR1 SGHVS and CDR2 FNYEAQ. CDR3 size: 16 residues. Trimming cost V 0 bases and J 3 bases; bases outside gene matches: 8. CDR3 sequence (DNA): TGTGCCAGCAGCTTAGCGAGGGCAGGGGGAATCTACGAGCAGTACTTC. It yields the protein CASSLARAGGIYEQYF.

This clone has just a few counts. The chain has TRBV5-1 and TRBJ1-1; 9 nucleotides match TRBD1. J gave up 10 bases and V 1 base, and 5 bases lay outside the gene matches. Germline CDR1 SGHRS, CDR2 YFSETQ. The CDR3 spans 13 residues. The chain's CDR3 is CASSLTGGRGAFF. The CDR3 DNA sequence: TGCGCCAGCAGCTTGACAGGGGGCAGGGGAGCTTTCTTT.

The chain has TRBV18 and TRBJ2-3; 10 positions agree with TRBD1. Germline CDR1 reads KGHSH; CDR2 reads LQKENI. The CDR3 totals 17 residues. V shed 3 bases, J shed 3 bases, and the junction held 9 bases outside the gene matches. The CDR3 loop reads CASSPVSGTGATDTQYF. The DNA for the CDR3 is TGTGCCAGCTCACCGGTATCCGGGACAGGGGCGACAGATACGCAGTATTTT.

The chain combines TRBV30 with TRBJ1-6, with D uncertain. The V end lost 7 bases, the J end lost 10 bases, and 17 bases lay between the germline ends. The CDR3 has 13 amino acids. Looked up from germline, CDR1 is GTSNPN and CDR2 is SVGIG (reference sequence). CDR3 in amino acids: CASEGGSASPLHF. CDR3 coding DNA: TGTGCCTCCGAGGGTGGGTCCGCCTCACCCCTCCACTTT.

Points on this clone: This same CDR3 is encoded by further DNA sequences in the sample. This sequence joins TRBV9 and TRBJ1-2; maybe TRBD1 (5 bases). Per germline, CDR1 SGDLS and CDR2 YYNGEE. The CDR3 extends over 12 amino acids. Trimming stripped 2 bases from V and 5 bases from J, with 7 bases between. This chain's CDR3 is CASSVGGYGYTF. The CDR3 DNA follows: TGTGCCAGCAGCGTGGGGGGTTATGGCTACACCTTC.

This clone has more than one count but fewer than ten. The V gene is TRBV7-9, the J gene TRBJ2-7; 8 positions agree with TRBD2. V shed 5 bases and J 2 bases; nucleotides not matched to a gene: 5. CDR1 and CDR2 (germline): SEHNR, FQNEAQ (reference sequence). The CDR3 has 14 amino acids. For the CDR3, the DNA is TGTGCCAGCAGCCAAGGACTAGCCACCTACGAGCAGTACTTC. Encoded protein: CASSQGLATYEQYF.

The chain links TRBV6-5 to TRBJ1-2; D ambiguous. The CDR3 is 13 amino acids. Deletions cut 10 bases from V and 2 bases from J, with 14 bases between. CDR1 MNHEY and CDR2 SVGAGI come from the germline V gene. The CDR3 region has the DNA TGTGCCACCCTGTCCAGGTCGAACTATGGCTACACCTTC. It encodes CATLSRSNYGYTF.

The chain links TRBV11-2 to TRBJ2-7; D gene unclear. The CDR3 spans 15 residues. Trimming removed 2 bases from V and 3 bases from J, with 14 bases in between. Germline CDR1 SGHAT, CDR2 FQNNGV. Here the CDR3 DNA reads TGTGCCAGCAGCTTACTCTTGGGCAGACACTACGAGCAGTACTTC. Translation gives CASSLLLGRHYEQYF. The whole variable domain, remainder taken from reference TRBV11-2 and TRBJ2-7, is EAGVAQSPRYKIIEKRQSVAFWCNPISGHATLYWYQQILGQGPKLLIQFQNNGVVDDSQLPKDRFSAERLKGVDSTLKIQPAKLEDSAVYLCASSLLLGRHYEQYFGPGTRLTVT.

The chain combines TRBV2 with TRBJ1-1; D remains ambiguous. The CDR3 loop spans 13 amino acids. Germline V gene lookup returns CDR1 SNHLY and CDR2 FYNNEI. Between the trimmed V and J ends, which lost 6 bases and 2 bases, there was a span of 10 bases. The CDR3 here is CASSAQINTEAFF. The CDR3 DNA sequence: TGTGCCAGCAGCGCCCAGATAAACACTGAAGCTTTCTTT.

This clone came up once. The chain recombines TRBV30 with TRBJ2-2; tentative D call: TRBD2 (6 bases). The V gene lost 0 bases and the J gene lost 4 bases, with 12 bases spanning the gap. In germline, CDR1 is GTSNPN, CDR2 SVGIG (reference sequence). The CDR3 length is 15 residues. The CDR3 region is CAWSVILASTGELFF. In nucleotides, the CDR3 is TGTGCCTGGAGTGTCATCCTAGCGAGCACCGGGGAGCTGTTTTTT. Complete variable domain (other parts from reference TRBV30 and TRBJ2-2): SQTIHQWPATLVQPVGSPLSLECTVEGTSNPNLYWYRQAAGRGLQLLFYSVGIGQISSEVPQNLSASRPQDRQFILSSKKLLLSDSGFYLCAWSVILASTGELFFGEGSRLTVL.

V usage is TRBV10-3 and J usage is TRBJ1-1; no clear D. Germline assignment: CDR1 ENHRY and CDR2 SYGVKD. There are 13 residues in the CDR3. The V gene lost 6 bases and the J gene lost 1 base, with 9 bases spanning the gap. For the CDR3, the DNA is TGTGCCATCAGAGCGGAAGGGAACACTGAAGCTTTCTTT. Translating it yields CAIRAEGNTEAFF.